These T cell receptor beta chains were read from a single sample in a study of blood T cells in healthy people across ages. TCRdb reprocessed the 5' RACE reads with MiXCR, giving one entry per CDR3 protein. Of some 1,000,000 distinct CDR3 sequences in the sample, about 25% are singletons; the top ten hold approximately 0.79%. These same records also appear under a second study, on T cells of mothers and their children.

The source material was blood. The receptors shown here come from a girl aged 2 to 9 in good health. CDR3s include the opening cysteine and the closing phenylalanine or tryptophan. The D gene is left open where the match is weak. The size of a clone is reported for some rows only, either as once, few or many, or as a class for expanded clones.

v_gene: TRBV28; d_gene: TRBD2; abundance: few; j_gene: TRBJ2-1; CDR3nt: TGTGCCAGCAGGAAACTAGCGGGGTATGAAGATGAGCAGTTCTTC; CDR3aa: CASRKLAGYEDEQFF
v_gene: TRBV9; d_gene: TRBD2; abundance: few; j_gene: TRBJ2-5; CDR3nt: TGTGCCAGCAGTCCGGGCGGGGGGGCGGAGACCCAGTACTTC; CDR3aa: CASSPGGGAETQYF
v_gene: TRBV7-9; d_gene: TRBD1; abundance: NA; j_gene: TRBJ1-1; CDR3nt: TGTGCCAGCAGCCCGCCGAATACAGGGGGCACTGAAGCTTTCTTT; CDR3aa: CASSPPNTGGTEAFF
v_gene: TRBV27; d_gene: TRBD2; abundance: few; j_gene: TRBJ2-7; CDR3nt: TGTGCCAGCAGTCCTGGGGCGAGCGGGAGTTTGGAGCAGTACTTC; CDR3aa: CASSPGASGSLEQYF
v_gene: TRBV7-2; d_gene: TRBD1; abundance: few; j_gene: TRBJ1-5; CDR3nt: TGTGCCAGCAGCTCTCGGGACAGGGAAAAAGGGGATCAGCCCCAGCATTTT; CDR3aa: CASSSRDREKGDQPQHF
v_gene: TRBV5-6; d_gene: NA; abundance: NA; j_gene: TRBJ2-1; CDR3nt: TGTGCCGGCAGCTTGTCAGGGACATTTGATGAGCAGTTCTTC; CDR3aa: CAGSLSGTFDEQFF
v_gene: TRBV29-1; d_gene: NA; abundance: few; j_gene: TRBJ2-5; CDR3nt: TGCAGCGTTGGGTTTGAGACCCAGTACTTC; CDR3aa: CSVGFETQYF
v_gene: TRBV12-3/TRBV12-4; d_gene: TRBD1; abundance: few; j_gene: TRBJ2-1; CDR3nt: TGTGCCAGCAGTGCCGACAGGGGGCTTTACAATGAGCAGTTCTTC; CDR3aa: CASSADRGLYNEQFF
v_gene: TRBV6-5; d_gene: NA; abundance: NA; j_gene: TRBJ1-2; CDR3nt: TGTGCCAGCAGTGTGACAGAGGTCTATGGCTACACCTTC; CDR3aa: CASSVTEVYGYTF
v_gene: TRBV20-1; d_gene: NA; abundance: many; j_gene: TRBJ2-7; CDR3nt: TGCAGTGCTAGGCCAGCACCTTCCTACGAGCAGTACTTC; CDR3aa: CSARPAPSYEQYF
v_gene: TRBV29-1; d_gene: NA; abundance: few; j_gene: TRBJ2-3; CDR3nt: TGCAGCGCAATTATCCCGGTATTATCGGCTACGCAGTATTTT; CDR3aa: CSAIIPVLSATQYF
v_gene: TRBV6-5; d_gene: NA; abundance: few; j_gene: TRBJ1-2; CDR3nt: TGTGCCAGCAGTCGACAGGCTCTCTATGGCTACACCTTC; CDR3aa: CASSRQALYGYTF
v_gene: TRBV6-5; d_gene: NA; abundance: NA; j_gene: TRBJ2-5; CDR3nt: TGTGCCAGCAGTCCTAGCAGGAAACGAGAGACCCAGTACTTC; CDR3aa: CASSPSRKRETQYF
v_gene: TRBV20-1; d_gene: TRBD2; abundance: few; j_gene: TRBJ2-3; CDR3nt: TGCAGTGCTAGAAAAGCGGGAGGAAGGGAAGATACGCAGTATTTT; CDR3aa: CSARKAGGREDTQYF
v_gene: TRBV9; d_gene: TRBD1; abundance: NA; j_gene: TRBJ2-7; CDR3nt: TGTGCCAGCAGCCCCTCCCTGGGACAGGGTTACATCGAGCAGTACTTC; CDR3aa: CASSPSLGQGYIEQYF
v_gene: TRBV6-1; d_gene: TRBD1; abundance: few; j_gene: TRBJ2-7; CDR3nt: TGTGCCAGCAGTGCAGCCGGGACAGGGGGTGGTAGTGGGATCCACGAGCAGCACTTC; CDR3aa: CASSAAGTGGGSGIHEQHF
v_gene: TRBV13; d_gene: NA; abundance: NA; j_gene: TRBJ2-3; CDR3nt: TGTGCCAGCAGCGCCCGACCTGATACGCAGTATTTT; CDR3aa: CASSARPDTQYF
v_gene: TRBV6-2/TRBV6-3; d_gene: NA; abundance: NA; j_gene: TRBJ2-7; CDR3nt: TGTGCCAGCAGTTACGGGGGACACCCATCTACCTACGAGCAGTACTTC; CDR3aa: CASSYGGHPSTYEQYF
v_gene: TRBV5-5; d_gene: NA; abundance: few; j_gene: TRBJ1-1; CDR3nt: TGTGCCAGCAGCTATTCTGTCAGGTACACTGAAGCTTTCTTT; CDR3aa: CASSYSVRYTEAFF
v_gene: TRBV6-2/TRBV6-3; d_gene: TRBD1; abundance: NA; j_gene: TRBJ1-4; CDR3nt: TGTGCCAGCAGTTTCACCGGGACAGGGAGTGAAAAACTGTTTTTT; CDR3aa: CASSFTGTGSEKLFF
v_gene: TRBV5-1; d_gene: NA; abundance: NA; j_gene: TRBJ1-1; CDR3nt: TGCGCCAGCAGCTTGCAGCTTATGAACACTGAAGCTTTCTTT; CDR3aa: CASSLQLMNTEAFF
v_gene: TRBV11-2; d_gene: TRBD1; abundance: few; j_gene: TRBJ2-5; CDR3nt: TGTGCCAGCAGCTTAGTATATGGGACAGGGATAGAGACCCAGTACTTC; CDR3aa: CASSLVYGTGIETQYF
v_gene: TRBV11-1; d_gene: NA; abundance: NA; j_gene: TRBJ2-3; CDR3nt: TGTGCCGGCAGCTTAGAGGTTCTGGATACGCAGTATTTT; CDR3aa: CAGSLEVLDTQYF
v_gene: TRBV11-2; d_gene: TRBD1; abundance: NA; j_gene: TRBJ1-2; CDR3nt: TGTGCCAGCAGCTTATTCGAGACAGGGGGCGATGGCTACACCTTC; CDR3aa: CASSLFETGGDGYTF
v_gene: TRBV6-5; d_gene: NA; abundance: NA; j_gene: TRBJ1-6; CDR3nt: TGTGCCAGCACCTGGGCAGAGAATTCACCCCTCCACTTT; CDR3aa: CASTWAENSPLHF
v_gene: TRBV20-1; d_gene: TRBD1; abundance: few; j_gene: TRBJ1-2; CDR3nt: TGCAGTGCTATTTTTTCCGGGACAGGGATCGATGGCTACACCTTC; CDR3aa: CSAIFSGTGIDGYTF
v_gene: TRBV13; d_gene: NA; abundance: few; j_gene: TRBJ2-1; CDR3nt: TGTGCCAGCAGCCCCCCCCTTGGCTTACACCTGACCATGACTGAGCAGTTCTTC; CDR3aa: CASSPPLGLHLTMTEQFF
v_gene: TRBV29-1; d_gene: TRBD1; abundance: few; j_gene: TRBJ2-1; CDR3nt: TGCAGCGTTGGATCCAGGACAGGGGGCTACAATGAGCAGTTCTTC; CDR3aa: CSVGSRTGGYNEQFF
v_gene: TRBV6-1; d_gene: NA; abundance: NA; j_gene: TRBJ2-7; CDR3nt: TGTGCCAGCAGTGAAAGGGACCTTTACTACGAGCAGTACTTC; CDR3aa: CASSERDLYYEQYF
v_gene: TRBV6-1; d_gene: NA; abundance: few; j_gene: TRBJ2-2; CDR3nt: TGTGCCAGCAGTCCTCCTCGAGGGGAGCTGTTTTTT; CDR3aa: CASSPPRGELFF
v_gene: TRBV7-9; d_gene: NA; abundance: few; j_gene: TRBJ1-3; CDR3nt: TGTGCCGTTGATCAGAGGGATCGCTCTGGAAACACCATATATTTT; CDR3aa: CAVDQRDRSGNTIYF
v_gene: TRBV7-2; d_gene: TRBD2; abundance: NA; j_gene: TRBJ2-3; CDR3nt: TGTGCCAGTAGCTCCCCCTTCGGGAGGGGCCATTCTAGCACAGATACGCAGTATTTT; CDR3aa: CASSSPFGRGHSSTDTQYF
v_gene: TRBV27; d_gene: NA; abundance: NA; j_gene: TRBJ2-4; CDR3nt: TGTGCCAGCAGCATAGGGGGGGACATTCAGTACTTC; CDR3aa: CASSIGGDIQYF
v_gene: TRBV4-1; d_gene: NA; abundance: NA; j_gene: TRBJ2-1; CDR3nt: TGCGCCAGCAGCCACCTGGGGGGTAGCGATGAGCAGTTCTTC; CDR3aa: CASSHLGGSDEQFF
v_gene: TRBV9; d_gene: NA; abundance: many; j_gene: TRBJ2-1; CDR3nt: TGTGCCAGCAGCGTACAAATCGTGGATCTTGAGCAGTTCTTC; CDR3aa: CASSVQIVDLEQFF
v_gene: TRBV29-1; d_gene: NA; abundance: few; j_gene: TRBJ2-1; CDR3nt: TGCAGCGTTGACGACGGATCGAATGAGCAGTTCTTC; CDR3aa: CSVDDGSNEQFF